The source of this TCR beta chain is a study of cytomegalovirus exposure and HLA in healthy donors. Whole-study context: Researchers previously reported finding roughly 120 million unique TCR beta sequences from 170 million or so T cells. Findings of the study overall: In a later analysis, about 17,000 TCR beta sequences were associated with HLA alleles at 0.05 false discovery rate. Most CMV-associated TCR beta chains appeared HLA-restricted in a later analysis. It was assumed in the presence/absence analyses that sequencing depth was roughly uniform across donors.

This CDR3 is 16 amino acids long. The V and J ends lost 8 bases and 0 bases respectively, with 19 bases between them. Germline CDR1 reads MDHEN; CDR2 reads SYDVKM. PCR was performed using 60 Vbeta and 13 Jbeta primers. TCRdb keeps only in-frame clones here, not all; method: immunoSEQ multiplex PCR. Of more than 100,000 clones in the sample, less than 85% were seen once. Concerning this clone: Antigen: not known.

The sequence was collected from a man aged 35 to 55 in good health and CMV-seronegative. Source material: PBMCs. V usage is TRBV28 and J usage is TRBJ1-1; maybe TRBD1 (6 bases). CDR3 region: CASGSPDRPLNTEAFF. For the CDR3, the DNA is TGTGCCAGCGGGTCCCCGGACAGACCTTTGAACACTGAAGCTTTCTTT.